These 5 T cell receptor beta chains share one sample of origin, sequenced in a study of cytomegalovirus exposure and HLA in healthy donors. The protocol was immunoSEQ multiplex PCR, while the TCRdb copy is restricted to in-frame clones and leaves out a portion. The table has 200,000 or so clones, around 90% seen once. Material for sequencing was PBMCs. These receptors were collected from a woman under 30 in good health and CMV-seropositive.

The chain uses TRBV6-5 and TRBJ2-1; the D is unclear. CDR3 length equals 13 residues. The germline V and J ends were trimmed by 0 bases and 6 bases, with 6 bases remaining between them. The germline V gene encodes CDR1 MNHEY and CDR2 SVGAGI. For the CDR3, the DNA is TGTGCCAGCAGTTACTCGAGGTCCAATGAGCAGTTCTTC. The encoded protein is CASSYSRSNEQFF.

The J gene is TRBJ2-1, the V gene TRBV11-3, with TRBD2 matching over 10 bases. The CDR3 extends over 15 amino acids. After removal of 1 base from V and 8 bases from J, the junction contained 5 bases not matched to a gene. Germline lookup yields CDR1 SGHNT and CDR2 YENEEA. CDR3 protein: CASSLGAGGNDEQFF. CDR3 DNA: TGTGCCAGCAGCTTAGGAGCGGGAGGGAACGATGAGCAGTTCTTC. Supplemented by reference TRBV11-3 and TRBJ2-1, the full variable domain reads EAGVVQSPRYKIIEKKQPVAFWCNPISGHNTLYWYLQNLGQGPELLIRYENEEAVDDSQLPKDRFSAERLKGVDSTLKIQPAELGDSAVYLCASSLGAGGNDEQFFGPGTRLTVL.

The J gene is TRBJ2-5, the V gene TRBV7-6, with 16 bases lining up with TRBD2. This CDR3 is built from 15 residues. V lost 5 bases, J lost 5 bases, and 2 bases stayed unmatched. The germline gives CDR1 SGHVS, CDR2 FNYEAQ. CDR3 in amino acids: CASSVGLAGGETQYF. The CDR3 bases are TGTGCCAGCAGCGTGGGACTAGCGGGGGGGGAGACCCAGTACTTC.

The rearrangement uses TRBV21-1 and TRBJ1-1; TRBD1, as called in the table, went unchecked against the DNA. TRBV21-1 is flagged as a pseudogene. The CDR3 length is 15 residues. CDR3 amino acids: CASSRGQGVNTEAFF. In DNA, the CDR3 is TGTGCCAGCAGCAGGGGACAGGGCGTGAACACTGAAGCTTTCTTT.

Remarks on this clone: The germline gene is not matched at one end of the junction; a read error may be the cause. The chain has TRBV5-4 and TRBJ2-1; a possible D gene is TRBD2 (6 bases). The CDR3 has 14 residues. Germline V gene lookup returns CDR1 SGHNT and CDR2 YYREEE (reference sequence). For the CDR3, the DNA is TGTGCCAGCAGTTTGGGGGACTTTTACAATGAGCAGTTCTTC. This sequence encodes CASSLGDFYNEQFF.